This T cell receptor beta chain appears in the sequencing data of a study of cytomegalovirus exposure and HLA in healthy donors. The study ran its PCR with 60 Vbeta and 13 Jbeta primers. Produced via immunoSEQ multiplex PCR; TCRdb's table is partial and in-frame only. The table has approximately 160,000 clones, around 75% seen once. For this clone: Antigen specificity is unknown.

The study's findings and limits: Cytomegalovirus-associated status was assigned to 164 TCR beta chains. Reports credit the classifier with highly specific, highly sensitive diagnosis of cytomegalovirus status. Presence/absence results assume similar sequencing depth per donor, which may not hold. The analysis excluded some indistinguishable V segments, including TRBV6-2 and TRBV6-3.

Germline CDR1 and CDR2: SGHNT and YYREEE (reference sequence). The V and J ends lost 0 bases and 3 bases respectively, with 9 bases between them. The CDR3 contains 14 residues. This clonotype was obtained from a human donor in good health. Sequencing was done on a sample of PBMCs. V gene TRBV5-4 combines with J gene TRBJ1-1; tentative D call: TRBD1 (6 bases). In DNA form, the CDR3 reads TGTGCCAGCAGCTTGGACAGGGTCTACACTGAAGCTTTCTTT. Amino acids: CASSLDRVYTEAFF.